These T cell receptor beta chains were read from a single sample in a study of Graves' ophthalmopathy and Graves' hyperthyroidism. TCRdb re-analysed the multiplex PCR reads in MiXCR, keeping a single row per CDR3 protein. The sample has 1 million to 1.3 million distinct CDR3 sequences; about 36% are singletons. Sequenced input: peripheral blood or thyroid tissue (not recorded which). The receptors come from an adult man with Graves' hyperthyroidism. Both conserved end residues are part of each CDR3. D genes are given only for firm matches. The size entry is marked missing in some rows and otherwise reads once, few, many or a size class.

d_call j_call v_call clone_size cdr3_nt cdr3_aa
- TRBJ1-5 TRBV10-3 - TGTGCCAGCAGTTACTCGAGTCTACAGGGCTATCAGCCCCAGCATTTT CASSYSSLQGYQPQHF
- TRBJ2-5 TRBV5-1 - TGCGCCAGCAGCCCCCAGGTGCCGTACCAAGAGACCCAGTACTTC CASSPQVPYQETQYF
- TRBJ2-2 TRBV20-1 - TGCAGTGCTCAAGAGGGGAAGTCGGACACCGGGGAGCTGTTTTTT CSAQEGKSDTGELFF
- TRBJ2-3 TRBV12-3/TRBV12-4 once TGTGCCGGCAGCCGAGGGGGGTGGTCAGATACGCAGTATTTT CAGSRGGWSDTQYF
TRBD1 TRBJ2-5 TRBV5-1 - TGCGCCAGCAGCTTTGAGGCAGGGGGCGGCTCGAAGACCCAGTACTTC CASSFEAGGGSKTQYF
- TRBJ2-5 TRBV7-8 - TGTGCCAGCAGCTTAGTGGGAGGTTTC CASSLVGGF
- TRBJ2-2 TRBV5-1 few TGCGCCAGCAGCTTGCAAAGGTTCGCGAACACCGGGGAGCTGTTTTTT CASSLQRFANTGELFF
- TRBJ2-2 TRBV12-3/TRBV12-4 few TGTGCCAGCAACACGATTCTCGGGCTTTTCGGGACCGGGGAGCTGTTTTTT CASNTILGLFGTGELFF
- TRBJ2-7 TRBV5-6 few TGTGCCAGCAGCTTGGGATCGAGGAGAGGGGGCTACGAGCAGTACTTC CASSLGSRRGGYEQYF
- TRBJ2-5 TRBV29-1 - TGCAGCGTACTAGCGACAGGGGAAGAGACCCAGTACTTC CSVLATGEETQYF
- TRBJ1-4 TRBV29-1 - TGCAGCGGCCGGGGTGAAAAACTGTTTTTT CSGRGEKLFF
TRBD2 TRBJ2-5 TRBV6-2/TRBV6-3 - TGTGCCAGCAGTCATAGCGGGAGGCAAGAGACCCAGTACTTC CASSHSGRQETQYF
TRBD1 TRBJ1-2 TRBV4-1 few TGCGCCAGCAGCCAAGAAGGTCAGGGGGCCGGGGGGTACACCTTC CASSQEGQGAGGYTF
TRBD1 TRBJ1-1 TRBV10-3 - TGTGCCATCAGTCCCGACAGGGGAGGTACTGAAGCTTTCTTT CAISPDRGGTEAFF
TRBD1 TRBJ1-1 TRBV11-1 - TGTGCCTGGAGGGCCGGGACAGCTACTGAAGCTTTCTTT CAWRAGTATEAFF
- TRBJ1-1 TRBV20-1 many TGCAGTGCTAGAGTCCCACAACTCGGCACTGAAGCTTTCTTT CSARVPQLGTEAFF
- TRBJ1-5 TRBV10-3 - TGTGCCAGCAGTGAATACAGGGTAGGCAATCAGCCCCAGCATTTT CASSEYRVGNQPQHF
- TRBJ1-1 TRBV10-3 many TGTGCCATCAGTGAGTCGATTACCGGGGGAAGTTACACTGAAGCTTTCTTT CAISESITGGSYTEAFF
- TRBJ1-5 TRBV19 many TGTGCCAGTAGTATCCTCAGGGACATTAGCAATCAGCCCCAGCATTTT CASSILRDISNQPQHF
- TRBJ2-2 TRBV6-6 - TGTGCCAGCAGAGGACAGCAAACGAACACCGGGGAGCTGTTTTTT CASRGQQTNTGELFF
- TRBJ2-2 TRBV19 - TGTGCCAGTAGTCGCGGCGATCTTAACACCGGGGAGCTGTTTTTT CASSRGDLNTGELFF
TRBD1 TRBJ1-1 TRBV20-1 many TGCAGTGCTTCCCCCCGACAGGGGATGAACACTGAAGCTTTCTTT CSASPRQGMNTEAFF